This is a list of T cell receptor beta chains from one sample in a study of blood T cells in healthy people across ages. TCRdb re-called the 5' RACE reads with MiXCR, one entry per CDR3 protein. The sample includes approximately 800,000 distinct CDR3 sequences, around 62% of them seen just once. The material sequenced was blood. The source of these receptors is a man younger than 45 in good health. The conserved cysteine and the conserved F or W are not part of the CDR3 here. Where a row states a size, it is once, few, many or the class of an expanded clone; other rows omit it.

>TRBV3-1|few
ASSGDRFLLGKF
>TRBV7-2|-
ASSLQGQGAYEQY
>TRBV27|once
ASSLRGLYNEQY
>TRBV20-1|few
SAPLGSTDTQY
>TRBV6-1|few
ASGQLSYNEQF
>TRBV28|-
ASLSQTSTDTQY
>TRBV10-3|-
AISESNGGAPDTQY
>TRBV7-9|few
ASSLTSGGSDIQY
>TRBV7-2|-
ASSLGPPGSSSGELF
>TRBV4-2|-
ASSQEGADLYEQY
>TRBV21-1|-
ASSKVNSTGTGNYIFYYEQY
>TRBV4-1|few
ASSQETNKFEGPYEQY
>TRBV10-3|-
ADERGAYNEQF
>TRBV7-2|-
ASSQRKGQGGGGT
>TRBV9|few
ASSGPLLGYNSPLH
>TRBV4-2|once
ASSQDLASGNTGELF
>TRBV20-1|-
STRASAYEQY
>TRBV7-2|few
ASSFSGHTEAF
>TRBV7-2|-
ASSTTSMGRTQY
>TRBV6-5|-
ASSYERLAGSYEQY
>TRBV6-5|many
ASSPPSGGDYEQY
>TRBV25-1|-
ASSPGDNQPQH
>TRBV28|once
ASSFKSYGTYEQY
>TRBV6-1|-
ASSDLKQFRKTQY
>TRBV14|few
ASSHPGGYTEAF
>TRBV28|-
ASIGGYLATDTQY
>TRBV29-1|once
SVSPSSGPSTDTQY
>TRBV29-1|-
SVGASPPYEQY
>TRBV20-1|-
SARDEVLHSYEQY
>TRBV18|-
ASSQGQGADNSPLH
>TRBV20-1|-
SASPRPTYEQY
>TRBV4-2|few
ASSQGVAGASEDTQY
>TRBV7-2|-
ASSLATGGRGEQY
>TRBV28|-
ASTPRLGLNQPQH
>TRBV6-2/TRBV6-3|-
ASSSLFRTGEGDSPLH
>TRBV4-3|-
ASSQDRGGYPYEQY
>TRBV20-1|-
SARVFGEPQH
>TRBV29-1|-
SVESAADTEAF
>TRBV12-3/TRBV12-4|few
ASSFSENGYT
>TRBV4-3|-
ASSQRGEQPQH
>TRBV29-1|-
SVARQGSEQF
>TRBV6-4|-
ASSDTPLGNEQF
>TRBV5-1|-
ASSPRVAGVETQY
>TRBV11-2|-
ASSFYGAREKLF
>TRBV28|few
ASSSGGKADEQY
>TRBV6-6|few
ASSYGEGYGYT
>TRBV29-1|-
SVDSFGYT
>TRBV6-2/TRBV6-3|many
ASRFSGANVLT
>TRBV30|-
AWDRGPGEAF
>TRBV28|-
ASSLLPRSGSETQY
>TRBV6-5|few
ASSPMTGSNQPQH
>TRBV2|-
ASRVGGAKNIQY
>TRBV20-1|few
SALAGYGYT
>TRBV15|-
ATSYTGNYGYT